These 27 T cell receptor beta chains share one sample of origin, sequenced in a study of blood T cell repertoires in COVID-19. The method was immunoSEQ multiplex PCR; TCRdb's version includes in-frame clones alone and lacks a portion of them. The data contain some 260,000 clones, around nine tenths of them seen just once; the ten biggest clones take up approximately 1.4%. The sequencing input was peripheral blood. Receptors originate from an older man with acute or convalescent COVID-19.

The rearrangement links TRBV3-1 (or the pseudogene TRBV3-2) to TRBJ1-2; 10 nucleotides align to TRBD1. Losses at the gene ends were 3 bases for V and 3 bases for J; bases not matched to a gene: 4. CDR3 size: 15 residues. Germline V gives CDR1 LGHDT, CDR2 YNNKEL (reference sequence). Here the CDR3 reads CASSHTGTGDYGYTF. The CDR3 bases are TGTGCCAGCAGCCACACCGGGACAGGGGACTATGGCTACACCTTC.

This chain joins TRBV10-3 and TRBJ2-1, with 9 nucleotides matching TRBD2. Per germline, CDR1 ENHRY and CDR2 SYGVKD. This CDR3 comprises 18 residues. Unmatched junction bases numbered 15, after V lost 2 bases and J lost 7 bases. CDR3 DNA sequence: TGTGCCATCAGTGAGGCCGCGGGCGGCGGGAGGGCCCGTAATGAGCAGTTCTTC. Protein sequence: CAISEAAGGGRARNEQFF.

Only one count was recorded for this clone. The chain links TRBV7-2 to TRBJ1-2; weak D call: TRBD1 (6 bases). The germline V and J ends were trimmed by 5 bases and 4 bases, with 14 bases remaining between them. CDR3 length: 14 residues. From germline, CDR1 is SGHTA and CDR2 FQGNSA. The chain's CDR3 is CASSRPGAFYGYTF. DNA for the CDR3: TGTGCCAGCAGCCGCCCAGGGGCCTTCTATGGCTACACCTTC.

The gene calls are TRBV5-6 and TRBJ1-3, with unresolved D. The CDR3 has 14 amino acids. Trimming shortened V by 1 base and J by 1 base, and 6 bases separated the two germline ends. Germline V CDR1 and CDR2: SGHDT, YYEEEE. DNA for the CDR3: TGTGCCAGCAGCTTGCGGGGTTCTGGAAACACCATATATTTT. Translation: CASSLRGSGNTIYF.

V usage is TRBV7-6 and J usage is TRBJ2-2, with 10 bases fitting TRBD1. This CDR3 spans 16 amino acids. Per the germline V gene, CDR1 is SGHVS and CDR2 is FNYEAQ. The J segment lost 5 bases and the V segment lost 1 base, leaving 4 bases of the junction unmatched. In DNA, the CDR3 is TGTGCCAGCAGCTTAGTAGGACAGGGGGTAACCGGGGAGCTGTTTTTT. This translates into CASSLVGQGVTGELFF.

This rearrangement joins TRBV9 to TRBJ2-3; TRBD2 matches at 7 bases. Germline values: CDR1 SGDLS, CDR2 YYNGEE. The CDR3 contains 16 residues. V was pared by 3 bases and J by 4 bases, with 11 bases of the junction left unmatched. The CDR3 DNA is TGTGCCAGCAGCGCATATCAGGGAGGGCCTTCAGATACGCAGTATTTT. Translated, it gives CASSAYQGGPSDTQYF.

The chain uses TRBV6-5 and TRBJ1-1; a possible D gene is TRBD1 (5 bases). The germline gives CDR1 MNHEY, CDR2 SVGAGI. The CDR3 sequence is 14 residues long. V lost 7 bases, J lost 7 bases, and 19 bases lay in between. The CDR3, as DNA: TGTGCCAGCACCCAGAGGCGGGGGTTGGTTGAAGCTTTCTTT. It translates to CASTQRRGLVEAFF.

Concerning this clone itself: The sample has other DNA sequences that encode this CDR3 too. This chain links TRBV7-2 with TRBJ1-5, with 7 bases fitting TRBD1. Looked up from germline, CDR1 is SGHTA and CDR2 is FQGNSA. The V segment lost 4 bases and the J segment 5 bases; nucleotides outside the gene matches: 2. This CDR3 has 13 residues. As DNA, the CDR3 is TGTGCCAGCAGCTCTGACAGGGATCAGCCCCAGCATTTT. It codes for CASSSDRDQPQHF.

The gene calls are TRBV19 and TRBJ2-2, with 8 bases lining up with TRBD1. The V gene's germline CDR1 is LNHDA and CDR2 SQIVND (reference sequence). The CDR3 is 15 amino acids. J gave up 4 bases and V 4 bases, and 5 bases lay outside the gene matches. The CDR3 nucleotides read TGTGCCAGTAGTACAGGGGGCGCCGGCACCGGGGAGCTGTTTTTT. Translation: CASSTGGAGTGELFF.

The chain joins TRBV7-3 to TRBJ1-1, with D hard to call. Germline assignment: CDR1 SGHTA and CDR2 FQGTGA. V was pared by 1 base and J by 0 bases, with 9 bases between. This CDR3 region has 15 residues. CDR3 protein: CASSLKEEMNTEAFF. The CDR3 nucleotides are TGTGCCAGCAGCTTAAAGGAGGAAATGAACACTGAAGCTTTCTTT.

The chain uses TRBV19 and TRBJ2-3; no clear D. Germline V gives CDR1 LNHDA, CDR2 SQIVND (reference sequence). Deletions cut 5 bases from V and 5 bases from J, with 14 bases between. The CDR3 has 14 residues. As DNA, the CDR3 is TGTGCCAGTAGTCCCCGAGTGTTCGTAGATACGCAGTATTTT. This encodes CASSPRVFVDTQYF.

CDR3 sequence: CASSVGKGNTIYF. CDR3 DNA: TGTGCCAGCTCAGTGGGCAAAGGAAACACCATATATTTT. The chain is built from TRBV18 and TRBJ1-3; D uncertain. This CDR3 region has 13 residues. The V end was cut by 5 bases, the J end by 4 bases, with 9 bases between. Germline values: CDR1 KGHSH, CDR2 LQKENI. The full variable domain, completed using reference TRBV18 and TRBJ1-3, is NAGVMQNPRHLVRRRGQEARLRCSPMKGHSHVYWYRQLPEEGLKFMVYLQKENIIDESGMPKERFSAEFPKEGPSILRIQQVVRGDSAAYFCASSVGKGNTIYFGEGSWLTVV.

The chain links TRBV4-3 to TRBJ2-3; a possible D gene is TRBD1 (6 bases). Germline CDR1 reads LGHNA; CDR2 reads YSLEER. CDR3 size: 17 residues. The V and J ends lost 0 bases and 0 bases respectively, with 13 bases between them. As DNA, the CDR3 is TGCGCCAGCAGCCAAGAAGTGGGGGCCAGGAGCACAGATACGCAGTATTTT. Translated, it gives CASSQEVGARSTDTQYF.

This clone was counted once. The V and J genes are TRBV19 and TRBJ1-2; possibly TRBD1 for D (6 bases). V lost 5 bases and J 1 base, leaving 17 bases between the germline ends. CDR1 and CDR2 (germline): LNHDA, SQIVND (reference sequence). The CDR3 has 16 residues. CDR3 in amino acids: CASSFTRYRDNYGYTF. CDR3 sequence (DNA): TGTGCCAGTAGTTTTACTCGGTACAGGGATAACTATGGCTACACCTTC.

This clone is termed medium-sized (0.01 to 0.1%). The CDR3 here is CASSFWGPGGYTF. In nucleotides, the CDR3 is TGTGCCAGCAGTTTTTGGGGGCCCGGGGGCTACACCTTC. This chain joins TRBV2 and TRBJ1-2; TRBD1 might be the D (6 bases). V lost 5 bases, J lost 8 bases, and 15 bases lay in between. The CDR3 sequence is 13 residues long. Germline V gene lookup returns CDR1 SNHLY and CDR2 FYNNEI.

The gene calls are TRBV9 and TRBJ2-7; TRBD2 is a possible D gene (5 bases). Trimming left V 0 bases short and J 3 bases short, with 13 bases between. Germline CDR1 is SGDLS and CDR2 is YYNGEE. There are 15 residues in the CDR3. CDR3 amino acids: CASSVGPDYYYEQYF. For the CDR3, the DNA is TGTGCCAGCAGCGTAGGACCAGACTACTACTACGAGCAGTACTTC.

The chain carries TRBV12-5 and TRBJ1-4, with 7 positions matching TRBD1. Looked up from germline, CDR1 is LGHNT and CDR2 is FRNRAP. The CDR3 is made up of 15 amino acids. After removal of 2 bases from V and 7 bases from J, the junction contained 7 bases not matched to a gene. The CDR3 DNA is TGTGCTAGTGGTTTGAGGGCAGGGGGGACTGAAAAACTGTTTTTT. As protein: CASGLRAGGTEKLFF. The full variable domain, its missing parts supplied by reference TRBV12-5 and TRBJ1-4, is DARVTQTPRHKVTEMGQEVTMRCQPILGHNTVFWYRQTMMQGLELLAYFRNRAPLDDSGMPKDRFSAEMPDATLATLKIQPSEPRDSAVYFCASGLRAGGTEKLFFGSGTQLSVL.

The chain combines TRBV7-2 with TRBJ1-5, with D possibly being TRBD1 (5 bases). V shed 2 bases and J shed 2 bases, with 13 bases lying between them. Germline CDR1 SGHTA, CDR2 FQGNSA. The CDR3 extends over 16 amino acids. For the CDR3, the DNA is TGTGCCAGCAGCTTAAACGGGGGAGGGGGCAATCAGCCCCAGCATTTT. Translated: CASSLNGGGGNQPQHF.

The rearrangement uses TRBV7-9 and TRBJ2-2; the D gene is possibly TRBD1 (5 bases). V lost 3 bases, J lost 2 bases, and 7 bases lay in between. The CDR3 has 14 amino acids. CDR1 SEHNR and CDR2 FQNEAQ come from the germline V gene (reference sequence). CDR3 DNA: TGTGCCAGCAGCTTTGACAGTAACACCGGGGAGCTGTTTTTT. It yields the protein CASSFDSNTGELFF.

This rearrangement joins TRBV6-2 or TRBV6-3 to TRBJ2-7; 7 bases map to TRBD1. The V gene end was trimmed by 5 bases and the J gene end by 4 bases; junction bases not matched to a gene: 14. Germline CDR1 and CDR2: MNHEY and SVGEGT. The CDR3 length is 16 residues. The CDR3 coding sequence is TGTGCCAGCAGTCCCGGGACAGACCTTCCATTGTACGAGCAGTACTTC. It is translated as CASSPGTDLPLYEQYF.

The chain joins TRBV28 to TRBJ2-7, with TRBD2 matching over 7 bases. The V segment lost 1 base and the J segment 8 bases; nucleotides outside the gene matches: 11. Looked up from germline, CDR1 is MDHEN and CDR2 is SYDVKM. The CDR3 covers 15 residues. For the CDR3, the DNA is TGTGCCAGCAGTTTATTCGCCGCGGGAGCTTTGAAGCAGTACTTC. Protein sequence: CASSLFAAGALKQYF.

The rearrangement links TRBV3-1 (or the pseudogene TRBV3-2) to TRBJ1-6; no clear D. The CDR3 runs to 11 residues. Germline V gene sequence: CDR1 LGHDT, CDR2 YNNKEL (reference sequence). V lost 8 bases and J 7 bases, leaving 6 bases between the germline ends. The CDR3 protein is CASGGNSPLHF. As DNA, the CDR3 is TGTGCCAGCGGCGGGAATTCACCCCTCCACTTT.

The CDR3 sequence: CASSPPRARGYTF. Here the CDR3 DNA reads TGTGCCAGCAGCCCCCCCAGGGCGAGGGGCTACACCTTC. The chain uses TRBV28 and TRBJ1-2; D perhaps matches TRBD1 (5 bases). The CDR3 has 13 residues. CDR1 and CDR2 (germline): MDHEN, SYDVKM. Trimming took 6 bases from V and 8 from J, leaving 16 bases between them.

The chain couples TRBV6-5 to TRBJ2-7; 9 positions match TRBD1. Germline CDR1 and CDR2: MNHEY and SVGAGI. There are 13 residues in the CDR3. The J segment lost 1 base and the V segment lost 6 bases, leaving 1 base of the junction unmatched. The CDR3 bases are TGTGCCAGCAGCGGGACAGGGTCCTACGAGCAGTACTTC. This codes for CASSGTGSYEQYF.

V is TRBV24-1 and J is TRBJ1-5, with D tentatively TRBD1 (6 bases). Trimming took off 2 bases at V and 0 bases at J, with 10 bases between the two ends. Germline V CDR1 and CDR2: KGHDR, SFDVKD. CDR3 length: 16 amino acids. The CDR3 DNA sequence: TGTGCCACCAGTGATTCGACCAGGGGTAGCAATCAGCCCCAGCATTTT. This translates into CATSDSTRGSNQPQHF.

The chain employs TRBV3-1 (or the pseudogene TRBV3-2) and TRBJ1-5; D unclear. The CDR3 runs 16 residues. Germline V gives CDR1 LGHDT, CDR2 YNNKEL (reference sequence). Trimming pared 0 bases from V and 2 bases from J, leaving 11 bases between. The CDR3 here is CASSQDFGLGNQPQHF. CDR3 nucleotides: TGTGCCAGCAGCCAAGATTTCGGGTTGGGCAATCAGCCCCAGCATTTT.

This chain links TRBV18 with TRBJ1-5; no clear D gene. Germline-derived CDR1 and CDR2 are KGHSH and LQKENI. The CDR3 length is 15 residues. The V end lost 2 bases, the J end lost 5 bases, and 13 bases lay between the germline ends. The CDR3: CASSPVEAVDQPQHF. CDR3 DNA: TGTGCCAGCTCACCAGTGGAGGCCGTCGATCAGCCCCAGCATTTT.